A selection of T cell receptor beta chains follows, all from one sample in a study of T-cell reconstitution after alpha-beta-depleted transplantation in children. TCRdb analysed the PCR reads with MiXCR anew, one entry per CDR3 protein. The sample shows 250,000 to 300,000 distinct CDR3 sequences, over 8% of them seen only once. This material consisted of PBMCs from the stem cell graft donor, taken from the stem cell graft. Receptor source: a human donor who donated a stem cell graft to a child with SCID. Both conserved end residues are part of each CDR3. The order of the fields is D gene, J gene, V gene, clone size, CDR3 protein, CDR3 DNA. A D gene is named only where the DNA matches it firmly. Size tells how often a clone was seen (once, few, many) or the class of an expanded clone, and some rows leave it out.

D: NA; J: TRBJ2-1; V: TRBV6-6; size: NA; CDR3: CASRDPGNNEQFF; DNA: TGTGCCAGCCGGGACCCCGGAAACAATGAGCAGTTCTTC
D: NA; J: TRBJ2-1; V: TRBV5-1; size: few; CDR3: CASHASGLYQDRSYNEQFF; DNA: TGCGCCAGCCACGCCTCGGGGCTATACCAAGACCGCTCCTACAATGAGCAGTTCTTC
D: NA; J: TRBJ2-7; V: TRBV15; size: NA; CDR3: CATSRDMGGSYEQYF; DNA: TGTGCCACCAGCAGAGATATGGGGGGTTCCTACGAGCAGTACTTC
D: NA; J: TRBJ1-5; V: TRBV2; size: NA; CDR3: CASKDRPWDQPQHF; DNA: TGTGCCAGCAAAGACAGGCCCTGGGATCAGCCCCAGCATTTT
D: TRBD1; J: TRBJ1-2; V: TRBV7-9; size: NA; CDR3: CASSTVQGQGHYGYTF; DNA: TGTGCCAGCAGTACCGTGCAAGGACAGGGGCACTATGGCTACACCTTC
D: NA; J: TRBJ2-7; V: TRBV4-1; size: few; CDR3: CASSPDQSYEQYF; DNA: TGCGCCAGCAGCCCCGACCAATCCTACGAGCAGTACTTC
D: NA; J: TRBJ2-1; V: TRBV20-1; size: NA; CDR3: CSASGGATYEQFF; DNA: TGCAGTGCTAGCGGGGGAGCAACCTATGAGCAGTTCTTC
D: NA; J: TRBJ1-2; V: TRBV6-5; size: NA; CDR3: CASSSGQRVSYGYTF; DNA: TGTGCCAGCAGTTCAGGACAGCGAGTGAGCTATGGCTACACCTTC
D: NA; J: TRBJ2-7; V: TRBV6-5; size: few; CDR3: CASSYGAGPYEQYF; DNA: TGTGCCAGCAGTTACGGGGCGGGCCCCTACGAGCAGTACTTC
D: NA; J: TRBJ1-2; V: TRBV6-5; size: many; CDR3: CASSSYGFNYGYTF; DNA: TGTGCCAGCAGTTCGTATGGTTTTAACTATGGCTACACCTTC